A single sample is the source of the 3 T cell receptor beta chains below, sequenced in a study of PD-1 blockade in mismatch repair-deficient tumors (dated by TCRdb to between 2016 and 2019). The method was the immunoSEQ multiplex PCR assay. The table comes from immuneACCESS by way of TCRdb, which keeps in-frame sequences with V and J called. Part of the clones is missing from these tables; in studies checked, under half for an unresolved V gene and the rest for unknown reasons. The sample yields about 34,000 clones; less than 90% were counted once. 3% to 4% of the sample lies in the top ten. The sample here was PBMCs, taken around 6 weeks after starting pembrolizumab. The receptors here all came from an adult with mismatch repair-deficient cancer.

V usage is TRBV4-1 and J usage is TRBJ2-7, with 8 bases identical to TRBD2. Trimming removed 1 base from V and 4 bases from J; junction bases left unmatched: 6. CDR1 MGHRA and CDR2 YSYEKL come from the germline V gene. The CDR3 is 15 residues long. In DNA, the CDR3 is TGCGCCAGCAGCCAAGGAGCGGGAGTGGGTTACGAGCAGTACTTC. Protein sequence: CASSQGAGVGYEQYF.

The chain uses TRBV5-1 and TRBJ2-3; TRBD2 might be the D (7 bases). The germline V and J ends were trimmed by 3 bases and 6 bases, with 17 bases remaining between them. The CDR3 runs to 15 residues. Looked up from germline, CDR1 is SGHRS and CDR2 is YFSETQ. CDR3 in amino acids: CASSYWTRGADTQYF. For the CDR3, the DNA is TGCGCCAGCAGCTACTGGACTAGGGGGGCCGATACGCAGTATTTT.

The genes are TRBV11-2 and TRBJ2-7; D perhaps matches TRBD2 (6 bases). V shed 5 bases and J shed 3 bases, with 17 bases lying between them. The germline CDR1 and CDR2 sequences are SGHAT and FQNNGV. CDR3 length equals 15 residues. This CDR3 reads CASSRLGGEGYEQYF. The DNA for the CDR3 is TGTGCCAGCAGCCGCCTCGGGGGAGAAGGCTACGAGCAGTACTTC.